These 22 T cell receptor beta chains were all obtained from the same sample, sequenced in a study of response to subunit inactivated influenza vaccine. TCRdb fed the RT-PCR reads into MiXCR, producing one record per CDR3 protein. The profile shows approximately 680,000 distinct CDR3 sequences, about 15% of them singletons. The sample in question was PBMCs from blood, obtained 11 to 12 days after vaccination. All receptors derive from a man aged 50 to 60 who received an inactivated influenza vaccine.

This clonotype occurred many times. The V call is TRBV5-8, the J call TRBJ1-5; weak D call: TRBD1 (6 bases). The CDR3 covers 15 residues. Trimming pared 4 bases from V and 4 bases from J, leaving 15 bases between. Germline V gene lookup returns CDR1 SGHTS and CDR2 YDEGEE. CDR3 residues: CASSGTGTRNQPQHF. In DNA, the CDR3 is TGTGCCAGCAGCGGGACCGGGACACGTAATCAGCCCCAGCATTTT.

The CDR3 loop reads CATSRDRVSTDTQYF. Here the CDR3 DNA reads TGTGCCACCAGCAGAGACAGGGTTAGCACAGATACGCAGTATTTT. The rearrangement links TRBV15 to TRBJ2-3; maybe TRBD1 (5 bases). The V gene's germline CDR1 is LNHNV and CDR2 YYDKDF (reference sequence). Trimming took off 0 bases at V and 0 bases at J, with 7 bases between the two ends. The CDR3 is made up of 15 amino acids.

This clonotype was found many times. The chain uses TRBV29-1 and TRBJ2-4; 8 bases line up with TRBD1. The germline CDR1 and CDR2 sequences are SQVTM and ANQGSEA. The CDR3 sequence is 15 residues long. V lost 3 bases, J lost 0 bases, and 4 bases stayed unmatched. The CDR3 reads CSVEQGATAKNIQYF. DNA for the CDR3: TGCAGCGTTGAGCAGGGGGCCACAGCCAAAAACATTCAGTACTTC.

This clonotype was seen many times. CDR3 residues: CASSLGTVSNQPQHF. The CDR3 coding sequence is TGTGCCAGCAGCTTAGGGACAGTTAGCAATCAGCCCCAGCATTTT. This chain joins TRBV7-2 and TRBJ1-5; the D gene is possibly TRBD1 (6 bases). Germline CDR1 reads SGHTA; CDR2 reads FQGNSA. V was cut by 1 base and J by 0 bases, with 7 bases left in between. This CDR3 comprises 15 residues.

This clonotype was seen only a few times. The CDR3 here is CASSLELTVDTQYF. In DNA form, the CDR3 reads TGTGCCAGCAGCTTAGAGCTGACGGTAGATACGCAGTATTTT. The rearrangement joins TRBV7-6 to TRBJ2-3; D gene unclear. Per the germline V gene, CDR1 is SGHVS and CDR2 is FNYEAQ. The ends were cut back, 1 base at V and 5 bases at J, with 10 bases in the middle. The CDR3 loop spans 14 amino acids.

This clonotype was counted only a few times. The genes are TRBV4-3 and TRBJ2-3; 7 bases fit TRBD2. Looked up from germline, CDR1 is LGHNA and CDR2 is YSLEER. Losses at the gene ends were 1 base for V and 1 base for J; bases not matched to a gene: 5. The CDR3 sequence is 16 residues long. The CDR3 loop is CASSQVGGVGTDTQYF. CDR3 sequence (DNA): TGCGCCAGCAGCCAAGTGGGGGGGGTCGGCACAGATACGCAGTATTTT.

This clonotype has just a few counts. The J gene is TRBJ1-5, the V gene TRBV28; 7 nucleotides line up with TRBD1. Germline lookup yields CDR1 MDHEN and CDR2 SYDVKM. With V trimmed by 5 bases and J by 6 bases, 13 bases remained unmatched. CDR3 size: 16 residues. The CDR3 DNA reads TGTGCCAGCAGTCCCACCTTTAGGGGGCGGATTCAGCCCCAGCATTTT. Translating gives CASSPTFRGRIQPQHF. Variable domain in full (rest from reference TRBV28 and TRBJ1-5): DVKVTQSSRYLVKRTGEKVFLECVQDMDHENMFWYRQDPGLGLRLIYFSYDVKMKEKGDIPEGYSVSREKKERFSLILESASTNQTSMYLCASSPTFRGRIQPQHFGDGTRLSIL.

This clonotype has at least ten counts. The chain has TRBV2 and TRBJ1-3; D gene unclear. The CDR3 spans 14 residues. The V gene lost 7 bases and the J gene lost 0 bases, with 10 bases spanning the gap. Germline-derived CDR1 and CDR2 are SNHLY and FYNNEI. CDR3 bases: TGTGCCAGCATGATGTCGAGCTCTGGAAACACCATATATTTT. This sequence encodes CASMMSSSGNTIYF.

The sample holds a few counts of this clonotype. The genes are TRBV29-1 and TRBJ2-1, with 9 bases lining up with TRBD2. The CDR3 extends over 15 amino acids. CDR1 and CDR2 from the germline V gene are SQVTM and ANQGSEA. V lost 6 bases to trimming and J lost 2 bases; unmatched junction nucleotides: 8. In nucleotides, the CDR3 is TGCAGCGTCGGAGGTCTAGCGGGGCCCTACAATGAGCAGTTCTTC. As protein: CSVGGLAGPYNEQFF.

This chain links TRBV15 with TRBJ2-3; 10 nucleotides agree with TRBD2. V lost 1 base to trimming and J lost 1 base; unmatched junction nucleotides: 2. The CDR3 length is 16 residues. Germline V gene sequence: CDR1 LNHNV, CDR2 YYDKDF (reference sequence). CDR3 loop: CATSRAGLAGTDTQYF. CDR3 bases: TGTGCCACCAGCAGAGCTGGACTAGCGGGCACAGATACGCAGTATTTT.

This clonotype was detected a few times. This chain links TRBV29-1 with TRBJ2-1; TRBD2 agrees at 7 bases. CDR3 length: 17 residues. Trimming removed 0 bases from V and 0 bases from J; junction bases left unmatched: 8. Germline CDR1 and CDR2: SQVTM and ANQGSEA. In DNA, the CDR3 is TGCAGCGTTGAAGATCCGTGGCGGGAGAGCTCCTACAATGAGCAGTTCTTC. Its translation: CSVEDPWRESSYNEQFF.

This chain joins TRBV3-1 and TRBJ2-7; 10 nucleotides match TRBD1. With V trimmed by 4 bases and J by 2 bases, 5 bases remained unmatched. The CDR3 extends over 15 amino acids. Germline CDR1 and CDR2: LGHDT and YNNKEL (reference sequence). CDR3 DNA: TGTGCCAGCAGCCCCCTCGGGACAGGGGCCTACGAGCAGTACTTC. Its translation: CASSPLGTGAYEQYF.

The chain joins TRBV11-2 to TRBJ1-1; D is undetermined. Germline V gives CDR1 SGHAT, CDR2 FQNNGV. The CDR3 is 13 residues long. The V end was cut by 8 bases, the J end by 1 base, with 11 bases between. Here the CDR3 reads CASCYGRNTEAFF. The CDR3 coding sequence is TGTGCCAGCTGCTATGGGAGGAACACTGAAGCTTTCTTT. Together with reference TRBV11-2 and TRBJ1-1, the CDR3 gives the full variable domain: EAGVAQSPRYKIIEKRQSVAFWCNPISGHATLYWYQQILGQGPKLLIQFQNNGVVDDSQLPKDRFSAERLKGVDSTLKIQPAKLEDSAVYLCASCYGRNTEAFFGQGTRLTVV.

The chain links TRBV30 to TRBJ2-3, with 10 bases that match TRBD1. The CDR3 spans 16 residues. Germline V gives CDR1 GTSNPN, CDR2 SVGIG (reference sequence). The V gene end was trimmed by 0 bases and the J gene end by 5 bases; junction bases not matched to a gene: 8. CDR3 in amino acids: CAWSVPSRDRGDTQYF. The CDR3 bases are TGTGCCTGGAGTGTACCTTCCCGGGACAGGGGAGATACGCAGTATTTT.

This clonotype was observed a few times. V is TRBV6-2 or TRBV6-3 and J is TRBJ2-1; D might be TRBD2 (5 bases). Germline-derived CDR1 and CDR2 are MNHEY and SVGEGT. CDR3 length: 14 amino acids. V was shortened by 5 bases and J by 7 bases, with 15 bases between the two germline ends. CDR3 DNA: TGTGCCAGCAGTGATCATACGGGGTATAATGAGCAGTTCTTC. Amino acids: CASSDHTGYNEQFF.

This clonotype was found many times. The chain carries TRBV6-1 and TRBJ1-2; D gene ambiguous. CDR1 is MNHNS, CDR2 SASEGT, per germline. The CDR3 runs 13 residues. The V end was cut by 2 bases, the J end by 4 bases, with 8 bases between. The CDR3 here is CASSELGSYGYTF. The CDR3 DNA reads TGTGCCAGCAGTGAATTAGGGTCCTATGGCTACACCTTC.

This chain connects TRBV15 to TRBJ2-7; 7 nucleotides agree with TRBD2. V was pared by 0 bases and J by 3 bases, with 8 bases of the junction left unmatched. The CDR3 totals 16 residues. Looked up from germline, CDR1 is LNHNV and CDR2 is YYDKDF (reference sequence). CDR3 protein: CATSRDGSGGIYEQYF. CDR3 in DNA: TGTGCCACCAGCAGAGATGGATCGGGAGGTATCTACGAGCAGTACTTC.

A few counts support this clonotype. The chain carries TRBV4-3 and TRBJ2-5; 7 nucleotides match TRBD1. Germline CDR1 and CDR2: LGHNA and YSLEER. The V gene end was trimmed by 4 bases and the J gene end by 5 bases; junction bases not matched to a gene: 13. The CDR3 has 16 amino acids. The CDR3 is CASSPLEGAGSETQYF. CDR3 DNA: TGCGCCAGCAGCCCCTTAGAGGGGGCCGGCTCTGAGACCCAGTACTTC.

This clonotype has a handful of counts. The chain is built from TRBV7-9 and TRBJ2-3; D not certain. Looked up from germline, CDR1 is SEHNR and CDR2 is FQNEAQ (reference sequence). The CDR3 loop spans 15 amino acids. Trimming removed 4 bases at V and 3 bases at J, with 14 bases between. The chain's CDR3 is CASSSLMNPTDTQYF. The DNA of the CDR3 is TGTGCCAGCAGCTCATTAATGAACCCTACAGATACGCAGTATTTT.

This clonotype turned up a few times. This chain links TRBV15 with TRBJ2-5, with 8 positions matching TRBD2. Losses at the gene ends were 1 base for V and 4 bases for J; bases not matched to a gene: 17. In germline, CDR1 is LNHNV, CDR2 YYDKDF (reference sequence). The CDR3 contains 19 residues. Written as DNA, the CDR3 is TGTGCCACCAGCAGAGGCCCCGGCGGCAGCGGGGGTGCAGGAGAGACCCAGTACTTC. Amino acid sequence: CATSRGPGGSGGAGETQYF.

This clonotype came up a few times. The chain joins TRBV20-1 to TRBJ2-1; a weak D match, TRBD2 (5 bases). V lost 2 bases and J lost 0, with 11 bases in between. The CDR3 covers 15 residues. The V gene's germline CDR1 is DFQATT and CDR2 SNEGSKA (reference sequence). The DNA of the CDR3 is TGCAGTGCTAGAAGCGGTTTTGTCTCCTACAATGAGCAGTTCTTC. As protein: CSARSGFVSYNEQFF.

The rearrangement uses TRBV5-6 and TRBJ1-3; D is ambiguous. The V gene's germline CDR1 is SGHDT and CDR2 YYEEEE. Trimming pared 4 bases from V and 0 bases from J, leaving 11 bases between. The CDR3 totals 15 residues. The CDR3 loop reads CASSPGMNSGNTIYF. The CDR3 DNA sequence: TGTGCCAGCAGCCCAGGCATGAACTCTGGAAACACCATATATTTT. Full variable domain (outside the CDR3, taken from reference TRBV5-6 and TRBJ1-3): DAGVTQSPTHLIKTRGQQVTLRCSPKSGHDTVSWYQQALGQGPQFIFQYYEEEERQRGNFPDRFSGHQFPNYSSELNVNALLLGDSALYLCASSPGMNSGNTIYFGEGSWLTVV.